This T cell receptor beta chain appears in the sequencing data of a study of T cell repertoires in cytomegalovirus infection. Turning to the study itself: Carrying CMV and the relevant HLA type showed in public TCR beta signatures. Study-wide results and caveats: The study found HLA-C-restricted CMV-specific TCR beta clonotypes dominating the ex vivo response.

TCRdb independently ran MiXCR on the reads; one entry per CDR3 protein. The sample yields around 450,000 distinct CDR3 sequences, over 9% seen once. Trimming stripped 9 bases from V and 7 bases from J, with 10 bases between. CDR1 is SEHNR and CDR2 is FQNEAQ in the germline V gene (reference sequence). The CDR3 covers 11 residues. This clonotype was observed at least ten times. Its antigen is currently unknown. Material for sequencing was PBMCs. This sequence was found in a human donor in good health (CMV status not recorded). Some clones in this sample may be carry-over from other donors' samples. V is TRBV7-9 and J is TRBJ1-5; TRBD1 is a possible D gene (6 bases). CDR3 nucleotide sequence: TGTGCCAGTGGGGGCCGCCAGCCCCAGCATTTT. Translated, it gives CASGGRQPQHF.